Listed below are T cell receptor beta chains from one sample, sequenced in a study of PD-1 blockade in classical Hodgkin lymphoma. Assay: immunoSEQ multiplex PCR; the TCRdb copy retains only in-frame clones and omits some. The table records some 19,000 clones, 70% to 90% of them present only once. The sequencing used peripheral blood mononuclear cells (PBMCs), collected before the fourth cycle of nivolumab. The receptors originated from a human donor with classical Hodgkin lymphoma. CDR3s include the opening cysteine and the closing phenylalanine or tryptophan. The order of the fields is clone size, J gene, V gene, D gene, CDR3 protein, CDR3 DNA. A D gene is named only where the DNA matches it firmly. Clone size appears in some rows only: once, few, many, or a class for an expanded clone.

clone_size: few; j_call: TRBJ1-5; v_call: TRBV7-7; d_call: -; cdr3_aa: CASSHTGKRGNQPQHF; cdr3_nt: TGTGCTAGCAGTCATACAGGGAAAAGGGGCAATCAGCCCCAGCATTTT
clone_size: -; j_call: TRBJ2-7; v_call: TRBV14; d_call: TRBD1; cdr3_aa: CASSQARDRHYEQYF; cdr3_nt: TGTGCCAGCAGCCAAGCTCGGGACAGACACTACGAGCAGTACTTC
clone_size: -; j_call: TRBJ2-6; v_call: TRBV15; d_call: TRBD1; cdr3_aa: CATSRESPWDRGFVFGANVLTF; cdr3_nt: TGTGCCACCAGCAGAGAGTCCCCTTGGGACAGGGGCTTCGTATTTGGGGCCAACGTCCTGACTTTC
clone_size: -; j_call: TRBJ2-1; v_call: TRBV7-2; d_call: -; cdr3_aa: CASSSLGNEQFF; cdr3_nt: TGTGCCAGCAGCTCCCTAGGAAATGAGCAGTTCTTC
clone_size: once; j_call: TRBJ2-7; v_call: TRBV4-3; d_call: -; cdr3_aa: CASSQESGQHYEQYF; cdr3_nt: TGCGCCAGCAGCCAAGAGTCCGGACAGCACTACGAGCAGTACTTC
clone_size: -; j_call: TRBJ2-3; v_call: TRBV5-6; d_call: -; cdr3_aa: CASSFLRDRGTDTQYF; cdr3_nt: TGTGCCAGCAGCTTTTTGCGGGACAGAGGCACAGATACGCAGTATTTT
clone_size: -; j_call: TRBJ2-1; v_call: TRBV4-1; d_call: -; cdr3_aa: CASSQELTRGPYNEQFF; cdr3_nt: TGCGCCAGCAGCCAGGAATTGACTAGAGGCCCCTACAATGAGCAGTTCTTC
clone_size: -; j_call: TRBJ2-4; v_call: TRBV5-1; d_call: TRBD1; cdr3_aa: CASSAIQGASKNIQYF; cdr3_nt: TGCGCCAGCAGCGCAATACAGGGGGCATCCAAAAACATTCAGTACTTC
clone_size: -; j_call: TRBJ1-3; v_call: TRBV16; d_call: -; cdr3_aa: CASSLDGSSGNTIYF; cdr3_nt: TGTGCCAGCAGCTTGGACGGGAGCTCTGGAAACACCATATATTTT
clone_size: -; j_call: TRBJ1-2; v_call: TRBV5-6; d_call: TRBD1; cdr3_aa: CASSLRGTGSYGYTF; cdr3_nt: TGTGCCAGCAGCTTGAGGGGGACAGGTAGCTATGGCTACACCTTC
clone_size: -; j_call: TRBJ2-3; v_call: TRBV6-1; d_call: -; cdr3_aa: CASSGWDGSTDTQYF; cdr3_nt: TGTGCCAGCAGTGGTTGGGACGGCAGCACAGATACGCAGTATTTT
clone_size: -; j_call: TRBJ2-2; v_call: TRBV2; d_call: TRBD1; cdr3_aa: CASSEGRQGANTGELFF; cdr3_nt: TGTGCCAGCAGTGAAGGGAGACAGGGGGCGAACACCGGGGAGCTGTTTTTT
clone_size: -; j_call: TRBJ2-3; v_call: TRBV5-4; d_call: TRBD1; cdr3_aa: CASSLLRDRGTDTQYF; cdr3_nt: TGTGCCAGCAGCTTGCTCCGGGACAGGGGCACAGATACGCAGTATTTT
clone_size: -; j_call: TRBJ2-1; v_call: TRBV7-2; d_call: TRBD2; cdr3_aa: CASSATSGRHNEQFF; cdr3_nt: TGTGCCAGCAGCGCGACTAGCGGGAGACACAATGAGCAGTTCTTC
clone_size: -; j_call: TRBJ2-1; v_call: TRBV4-3; d_call: -; cdr3_aa: CASSQAPGPDNEQFF; cdr3_nt: TGCGCCAGCAGCCAAGCCCCAGGGCCGGACAATGAGCAGTTCTTC
clone_size: -; j_call: TRBJ2-5; v_call: TRBV7-9; d_call: -; cdr3_aa: CASSPLGGPQETQYF; cdr3_nt: TGTGCCAGCAGCCCCCTGGGTGGGCCCCAAGAGACCCAGTACTTC
clone_size: few; j_call: TRBJ1-1; v_call: TRBV6-4; d_call: -; cdr3_aa: CASSDSQGSSTEAFF; cdr3_nt: TGTGCCAGCAGTGACTCCCAGGGGTCTAGCACTGAAGCTTTCTTT
clone_size: -; j_call: TRBJ2-1; v_call: TRBV4-2; d_call: -; cdr3_aa: CASSQDGTENNEQFF; cdr3_nt: TGTGCCAGCAGCCAAGATGGGACGGAAAACAATGAGCAGTTCTTC
clone_size: -; j_call: TRBJ2-3; v_call: TRBV4-2; d_call: -; cdr3_aa: CASSQGTGTDTQYF; cdr3_nt: TGTGCCAGCAGCCAAGGGACAGGCACAGATACGCAGTATTTT
clone_size: once; j_call: TRBJ2-5; v_call: TRBV6-4; d_call: TRBD2; cdr3_aa: CASSPLAGGQETQYF; cdr3_nt: TGTGCCAGCAGTCCCTTAGCGGGAGGGCAAGAGACCCAGTACTTC
clone_size: -; j_call: TRBJ1-2; v_call: TRBV25-1; d_call: -; cdr3_aa: CASSATVANYGYTF; cdr3_nt: TGTGCCAGCAGTGCGACAGTAGCTAACTATGGCTACACCTTC
clone_size: -; j_call: TRBJ2-3; v_call: TRBV6-6; d_call: TRBD2; cdr3_aa: CASSYSLATDTQYF; cdr3_nt: TGTGCCAGCAGTTACTCACTAGCGACAGATACGCAGTATTTT
clone_size: -; j_call: TRBJ2-7; v_call: TRBV9; d_call: -; cdr3_aa: CASSAHWTDSYEQYF; cdr3_nt: TGTGCCAGCAGCGCCCACTGGACAGATTCCTACGAGCAGTACTTC
clone_size: -; j_call: TRBJ1-3; v_call: TRBV6-5; d_call: -; cdr3_aa: CASTRDGSSGNTIYF; cdr3_nt: TGTGCCAGCACCCGGGACGGGAGCTCTGGAAACACCATATATTTT
clone_size: -; j_call: TRBJ1-2; v_call: TRBV10-2; d_call: TRBD1; cdr3_aa: CASSETGGYGYTF; cdr3_nt: TGCGCCAGCAGTGAAACAGGGGGGTATGGCTACACCTTC
clone_size: medium-sized; j_call: TRBJ1-5; v_call: TRBV19; d_call: -; cdr3_aa: CASSPTSNQPQHF; cdr3_nt: TGTGCCAGTAGTCCGACAAGCAATCAGCCCCAGCATTTT
clone_size: -; j_call: TRBJ1-6; v_call: TRBV6-5; d_call: -; cdr3_aa: CASSFLAQPNSPLHF; cdr3_nt: TGTGCCAGCAGTTTCTTAGCCCAACCAAATTCACCCCTCCACTTT
clone_size: -; j_call: TRBJ1-4; v_call: TRBV27; d_call: TRBD1; cdr3_aa: CASSAGQGTVGLVGNEKLFF; cdr3_nt: TGTGCCAGCAGCGCCGGACAGGGAACGGTTGGGCTCGTGGGTAATGAAAAACTGTTTTTT
clone_size: -; j_call: TRBJ2-1; v_call: TRBV5-1; d_call: -; cdr3_aa: CASSSRAVGFYSYNEQFF; cdr3_nt: TGCGCCAGCAGCTCAAGGGCTGTTGGGTTCTACTCCTACAATGAGCAGTTCTTC
clone_size: once; j_call: TRBJ1-2; v_call: TRBV7-2; d_call: -; cdr3_aa: CASSLGGGDYGYTF; cdr3_nt: TGTGCCAGCAGCTTAGGAGGCGGAGACTATGGCTACACCTTC
clone_size: -; j_call: TRBJ2-1; v_call: TRBV4-1; d_call: TRBD2; cdr3_aa: CASSQAAGGTTNEQFF; cdr3_nt: TGCGCCAGCAGCCAAGCTGCGGGAGGAACTACGAATGAGCAGTTCTTC
clone_size: -; j_call: TRBJ1-1; v_call: TRBV19; d_call: TRBD1; cdr3_aa: CASRTGGDGYTEAFF; cdr3_nt: TGTGCCAGTAGGACAGGGGGTGACGGGTACACTGAAGCTTTCTTT